This TCR beta chain was identified during a study of blood T cell repertoires in COVID-19. On the study more broadly: Sites across the United States, Italy and Spain contributed samples from acute and convalescent COVID-19.

Looked up from germline, CDR1 is MDHEN and CDR2 is SYDVKM. V lost 1 base, J lost 5 bases, and 11 bases lay in between. The CDR3 sequence is 14 residues long. Assay used: immunoSEQ multiplex PCR; TCRdb lists only in-frame clones, some missing. Of 190,000 or so clones in the sample, about 87% were seen once. This clone showed up just once. Sequenced material: peripheral blood. The genes are TRBV28 and TRBJ1-2; D remains unclear. The receptor comes from a man aged 55-75 years who had recovered from COVID-19. CDR3 sequence (DNA): TGTGCCAGCAGTTTATCTAGGGAGGGATATGGCTACACCTTC. Its protein product is CASSLSREGYGYTF.